This T cell receptor (beta chain) was retrieved from a study of control samples from healthy donors and cancer patients. CDR3 length: 15 amino acids. Germline V gene data show CDR1 as SNHLY and CDR2 as FYNNEI. V was clipped by 5 bases and J by 3 bases; unmatched bases: 3. Assay: immunoSEQ multiplex PCR; the TCRdb copy retains only in-frame clones and omits some. This sample carries 120,000 to 150,000 clones, around nine tenths of them seen once, and the ten largest clones take 11%. The clonotype was recovered from a man aged 25-40 years in good health. The sequenced sample consisted of blood. V and J are TRBV2 and TRBJ2-2, with 10 bases matching TRBD2. The CDR3 loop reads CASSPAGGDTGELFF. In nucleotides, the CDR3 is TGTGCCAGCAGTCCAGCGGGAGGGGACACCGGGGAGCTGTTTTTT.